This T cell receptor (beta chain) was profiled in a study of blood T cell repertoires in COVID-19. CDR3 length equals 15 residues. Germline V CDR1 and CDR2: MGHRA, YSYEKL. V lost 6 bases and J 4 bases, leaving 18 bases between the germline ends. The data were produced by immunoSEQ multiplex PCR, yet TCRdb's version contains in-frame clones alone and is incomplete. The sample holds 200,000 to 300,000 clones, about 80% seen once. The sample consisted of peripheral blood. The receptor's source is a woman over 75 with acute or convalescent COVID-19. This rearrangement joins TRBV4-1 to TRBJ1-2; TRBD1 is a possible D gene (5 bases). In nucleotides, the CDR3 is TGCGCCAGCAGTCTAGGTCAGGGCCAGATCTATGGCTACACCTTC. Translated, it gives CASSLGQGQIYGYTF.